Following are 25 T cell receptor beta chains from one sample sequenced in a study of response to subunit inactivated influenza vaccine listed by TCRdb under 2018. Receptors were amplified or captured by RT-PCR. Sequenced using an Illumina HiSeq 2500. TCRdb reprocessed the public reads (quality trimming at Q25 with fastp, clone calling with MiXCR) and kept in-frame beta chains. Each CDR3 protein appears once, grouped with its most common genes and DNA. The sample records more than 550,000 distinct CDR3 sequences, approximately 12% of which are singletons. Of the sample, 10% is held by the ten largest clones. Specimen: PBMCs from blood, collected on the day of vaccination. The source is a man aged 45 to 65 who received an inactivated influenza vaccine. Donor details come from another sample of the same person, matched by shared clones.

This chain links TRBV6-4 with TRBJ2-3; TRBD2 matches at 8 bases. The CDR3 totals 14 residues. Germline values: CDR1 MRHNA, CDR2 SNTAGT. J was trimmed by 4 bases and V by 5 bases; bases with no gene match: 5. The CDR3 DNA reads TGTGCCAGCAGTCCGACTAGCGCCTCAGATACGCAGTATTTT. Its protein product is CASSPTSASDTQYF.

This clonotype showed up just a few times. V usage is TRBV6-1 and J usage is TRBJ2-1; 11 bases agree with TRBD2. The CDR3 spans 16 residues. V lost 4 bases and J lost 2; bases outside the gene matches: 4. Germline V gives CDR1 MNHNS, CDR2 SASEGT. The CDR3 DNA is TGTGCCAGCAGTGCGCCGACTAGCGGGGCCTACAATGAGCAGTTCTTC. The encoded protein is CASSAPTSGAYNEQFF.

This chain joins TRBV7-9 and TRBJ1-2; D is unresolved. Per the germline V gene, CDR1 is SEHNR and CDR2 is FQNEAQ (reference sequence). Trimming removed 0 bases at V and 3 bases at J, with 5 bases between. There are 13 residues in the CDR3. The CDR3, as DNA: TGTGCCAGCAGCTTAGCGAGGGACTATGGCTACACCTTC. Translated, it gives CASSLARDYGYTF.

The J gene is TRBJ2-1, the V gene TRBV7-9, with TRBD1 identical over 9 bases. The CDR3 covers 16 residues. The V gene's germline CDR1 is SEHNR and CDR2 FQNEAQ (reference sequence). J was trimmed by 3 bases and V by 5 bases; bases with no gene match: 8. The CDR3 reads CASSERDRVFYNEQFF. The DNA of the CDR3 is TGTGCCAGCAGCGAAAGGGACAGGGTCTTCTACAATGAGCAGTTCTTC.

This clonotype showed up just a few times. The CDR3 region is CASSPLGAVRMNTEAFF. In nucleotides, the CDR3 is TGTGCCAGCAGCCCCCTCGGGGCCGTCCGGATGAACACTGAAGCTTTCTTT. The chain is built from TRBV7-9 and TRBJ1-1; D perhaps matches TRBD1 (5 bases). Germline CDR1 SEHNR, CDR2 FQNEAQ (reference sequence). V was clipped by 5 bases and J by 0 bases, with 19 bases between them. CDR3 size: 17 residues. Combining the CDR3 with reference TRBV7-9 and TRBJ1-1 gives the whole variable domain DTGVSQNPRHKITKRGQNVTFRCDPISEHNRLYWYRQTLGQGPEFLTYFQNEAQLEKSRLLSDRFSAERPKGSFSTLEIQRTEQGDSAMYLCASSPLGAVRMNTEAFFGQGTRLTVV.

This sequence joins TRBV29-1 and TRBJ2-1, with no clear D. This CDR3 is 14 amino acids long. V was shortened by 4 bases and J by 6 bases, with 16 bases between the two germline ends. CDR1 is SQVTM, CDR2 ANQGSEA, per germline. As DNA, the CDR3 is TGCAGCGTTGTGGGCAGCGCAACTTCCAATGAGCAGTTCTTC. Protein: CSVVGSATSNEQFF.

This clonotype was picked up a small number of times. The chain joins TRBV7-2 to TRBJ2-3, with 10 bases fitting TRBD1. Per germline, CDR1 SGHTA and CDR2 FQGNSA. This CDR3 has 13 residues. Losses at the gene ends were 5 bases for V and 4 bases for J; bases not matched to a gene: 0. CDR3: CASSDRGPDTQYF. CDR3 DNA sequence: TGTGCCAGCAGCGACAGGGGGCCAGATACGCAGTATTTT.

This clonotype was counted at least ten times. The V gene is TRBV5-6, the J gene TRBJ2-7; 7 bases align to TRBD2. Germline CDR1 and CDR2: SGHDT and YYEEEE. The CDR3 is made up of 13 amino acids. Trimming removed 1 base from V and 8 bases from J; junction bases left unmatched: 6. The CDR3 nucleotides are TGTGCCAGCAGCTTGTTTCGGCGGGAGAAGCAGTACTTC. Its protein is CASSLFRREKQYF.

This clonotype was seen only a few times. The gene calls are TRBV2 and TRBJ2-1; TRBD2 is a possible D gene (6 bases). Between the trimmed V and J ends, which lost 10 bases and 0 bases, there was a span of 28 bases. CDR1 SNHLY and CDR2 FYNNEI come from the germline V gene. The CDR3 is 19 amino acids. The CDR3 DNA reads as TGTGCCATGTATCGGATGGGACTGAATCCGGTACACTCCTACAATGAGCAGTTCTTC. It specifies CAMYRMGLNPVHSYNEQFF.

The chain joins TRBV20-1 to TRBJ2-4, with D possibly matching TRBD1 (5 bases). The CDR3 length is 14 residues. V gave up 3 bases and J gave up 0 bases, with 9 bases separating them. In germline, CDR1 is DFQATT, CDR2 SNEGSKA (reference sequence). In DNA, the CDR3 is TGCAGTGCTAGGTCAGGGATAGCCAAAAACATTCAGTACTTC. Protein sequence: CSARSGIAKNIQYF.

As concerns this clonotype: Compared with germline, one end of the junction differs, possibly owing to a read error. This chain joins TRBV12-3 or TRBV12-4 and TRBJ2-2; D is possibly TRBD1 or TRBD2 (5 bases each). The CDR3 is made up of 14 amino acids. The DNA of the CDR3 is TGTGCCAGCAGTTTGCACAGCAGTACCGGGGACCTGTTTTTT. It specifies CASSLHSSTGDLFF.

This sequence joins TRBV3-1 and TRBJ1-5; 8 bases line up with TRBD1. In germline, CDR1 is LGHDT, CDR2 YNNKEL (reference sequence). The V segment lost 2 bases and the J segment 0 bases; nucleotides outside the gene matches: 18. The CDR3 length is 21 residues. As DNA, the CDR3 is TGTGCCAGCAGCCAAAGATACCGCCGGGACAGGCGAACCCCTAGCAATCAGCCCCAGCATTTT. Translation: CASSQRYRRDRRTPSNQPQHF.

The chain combines TRBV28 with TRBJ1-5; D gene ambiguous. V lost 2 bases, J lost 0 bases, and 8 bases lay in between. This CDR3 comprises 15 residues. CDR1 MDHEN and CDR2 SYDVKM come from the germline V gene. DNA for the CDR3: TGTGCCAGCAGTTTAGTAGGGCTTAGCAATCAGCCCCAGCATTTT. It yields the protein CASSLVGLSNQPQHF.

This chain joins TRBV10-3 and TRBJ1-1; D is unresolved. The CDR3 runs to 15 residues. Trimming left V 5 bases short and J 0 bases short, with 13 bases between. Germline loops: CDR1 ENHRY, CDR2 SYGVKD. The CDR3 sequence: CAISMEQLMNTEAFF. DNA for the CDR3: TGTGCCATCAGTATGGAACAGCTCATGAACACTGAAGCTTTCTTT.

This clonotype was picked up a small number of times. The V call is TRBV20-1, the J call TRBJ2-5; TRBD2 might be the D (7 bases). This CDR3 is 14 amino acids long. Trimming took off 4 bases at V and 4 bases at J, with 16 bases between the two ends. The V gene's germline CDR1 is DFQATT and CDR2 SNEGSKA (reference sequence). DNA for the CDR3: TGCAGTGCTAAGAGGGGGGGCGAGGGAGAGACCCAGTACTTC. Translation gives CSAKRGGEGETQYF.

This clonotype was seen only a few times. V is TRBV29-1 and J is TRBJ2-4, with D tentatively TRBD1 or TRBD2 (5 bases each). V dropped 4 bases and J dropped 5 bases, with 15 bases sitting between them. From germline, CDR1 is SQVTM and CDR2 ANQGSEA. There are 14 residues in the CDR3. The CDR3 here is CSVAPGTRQNIQYF. The CDR3 DNA follows: TGCAGCGTTGCGCCCGGGACGAGACAAAACATTCAGTACTTC.

In its sample, this clonotype was seen many times. V usage is TRBV5-1 and J usage is TRBJ2-5; D might be TRBD1 (5 bases). Germline lookup yields CDR1 SGHRS and CDR2 YFSETQ. V lost 2 bases and J 4 bases, leaving 12 bases between the germline ends. This CDR3 comprises 14 residues. In DNA form, the CDR3 reads TGCGCCAGCAGCTTTGGGCAGGGCAGAGAGACCCAGTACTTC. This sequence encodes CASSFGQGRETQYF.

The rearrangement joins TRBV20-1 to TRBJ2-3, with TRBD2 matching over 10 bases. The CDR3 length is 13 residues. Germline-derived CDR1 and CDR2 are DFQATT and SNEGSKA (reference sequence). Losses at the gene ends were 0 bases for V and 15 bases for J; bases not matched to a gene: 9. CDR3 in DNA: TGCAGTGCTAGAGATTCGGGCCTAGCGGGGGATTATTTT. It yields the protein CSARDSGLAGDYF.

The V call is TRBV29-1, the J call TRBJ1-3, with D possibly matching TRBD1 (6 bases). The CDR3 is 13 residues long. Germline CDR1 and CDR2: SQVTM and ANQGSEA. V gave up 6 bases and J gave up 7 bases, with 16 bases separating them. The CDR3 sequence: CSVDTTGRNTIYF. The CDR3 DNA reads TGCAGCGTCGACACAACAGGGAGGAACACCATATATTTT. Drawing the rest from reference TRBV29-1 and TRBJ1-3, the complete variable domain is SAVISQKPSRDICQRGTSLTIQCQVDSQVTMMFWYRQQPGQSLTLIATANQGSEATYESGFVIDKFPISRPNLTFSTLTVSNMSPEDSSIYLCSVDTTGRNTIYFGEGSWLTVV.

This clonotype was seen a few times. The chain combines TRBV7-2 with TRBJ2-5, with 8 bases lining up with TRBD2. The CDR3 has 15 amino acids. CDR1 and CDR2 from the germline V gene are SGHTA and FQGNSA. The V and J ends lost 1 base and 4 bases, in that order; junction bases with no gene match: 5. CDR3 amino acids: CASSLVSGSGETQYF. As DNA, the CDR3 is TGTGCCAGCAGCTTAGTGAGCGGGAGCGGAGAGACCCAGTACTTC.

This clonotype was seen a handful of times. The rearrangement uses TRBV9 and TRBJ1-1; no reliable D call. V was pared by 2 bases and J by 1 base, with 12 bases between. The CDR3 has 15 residues. Germline V gene lookup returns CDR1 SGDLS and CDR2 YYNGEE. CDR3 amino acids: CASSVLDRPNTEAFF. CDR3 nucleotide sequence: TGTGCCAGCAGCGTCTTGGACCGACCGAACACTGAAGCTTTCTTT.

J is TRBJ2-7 and V is TRBV12-3 or TRBV12-4; no clear D. The CDR3 is 11 amino acids. V lost 10 bases and J lost 7, with 14 bases in between. CDR3 residues: CATSPGYEQYF. CDR3 nucleotide sequence: TGTGCCACCTCCCCCGGTTATGAGCAGTACTTC.

The chain employs TRBV5-1 and TRBJ2-7, with 10 positions matching TRBD1. Losses at the gene ends were 6 bases for V and 5 bases for J; bases not matched to a gene: 20. Germline CDR1 SGHRS, CDR2 YFSETQ. The CDR3 spans 18 residues. CDR3 in amino acids: CASTQGPGTGVFRNEQYF. CDR3 DNA: TGCGCCAGCACCCAGGGGCCGGGGACAGGGGTTTTTAGGAACGAGCAGTACTTC.

The chain employs TRBV5-5 and TRBJ2-3; the D gene is possibly TRBD1 (5 bases). The CDR3 covers 16 residues. Trimming removed 1 base at V and 0 bases at J, with 12 bases between. In germline, CDR1 is SGHKS, CDR2 YYEKEE (reference sequence). The CDR3 sequence: CASSLLAGPSTDTQYF. DNA for the CDR3: TGTGCCAGCAGCTTGCTGGCAGGGCCTAGCACAGATACGCAGTATTTT.

This clonotype was counted between two and nine times. J is TRBJ2-7 and V is TRBV29-1, with D perhaps given as TRBD1 or TRBD2 (5 bases each). The CDR3 runs 11 residues. The ends were cut back, 6 bases at V and 2 bases at J, with 8 bases in the middle. The germline V gene encodes CDR1 SQVTM and CDR2 ANQGSEA. CDR3 region: CSVGAAYEQYF. Written as DNA, the CDR3 is TGCAGCGTCGGGGCAGCCTACGAGCAGTACTTC.